The T cell receptor (beta chain) under discussion was sequenced for a study of preoperative IRX-2 immunotherapy in early breast cancer. TCRdb keeps only in-frame clones here, not all; method: immunoSEQ multiplex PCR. The table includes around 7,000 clones, around 81% detected once. Noted treatment: preoperative locoregional IRX-2 cytokine immunotherapy. The CDR3 is 13 amino acids. Deletions cut 6 bases from V and 2 bases from J, with 10 bases between. Germline-derived CDR1 and CDR2 are SNHLY and FYNNEI. Material: tumor tissue, obtained after IRX-2 immunotherapy. This clonotype originated in a human donor with breast cancer. The V and J genes are TRBV2 and TRBJ1-2; the D gene is possibly TRBD1 (6 bases). The CDR3 loop reads CASSPDSNYGYTF. The CDR3 nucleotides are TGTGCCAGCAGCCCGGACAGCAACTATGGCTACACCTTC.